What follows are 29 T cell receptor beta chains derived from one specimen sequenced in a study of memory B cells and T cells in multiple sclerosis. Profiling relied on immunoSEQ multiplex PCR, and the TCRdb table lists in-frame clones only, not all of them. The sample lists over 35,000 clones, roughly 82% occurring once. Stimulus-free culture yielded autoproliferating CFSE-dim and non-proliferating CFSE-high T cells, each sequenced separately. Replicate wells were pooled after six to seven days of stimulus-free culture of more than 45 million CFSE-labeled PBMCs. No antigen has been identified for these receptors. Sequenced input: PBMCs from blood kept in culture. The receptor set was obtained from a human donor with multiple sclerosis.

This clone was observed a handful of times. This rearrangement joins TRBV14 to TRBJ1-2; D is uncertain. The CDR3 covers 12 residues. CDR1 and CDR2 from the germline V gene are SGHDN and FVKESK. V was cut by 1 base and J by 4 bases, with 4 bases left in between. This CDR3 reads CASSQGIYGYTF. The CDR3 bases are TGTGCCAGCAGCCAAGGGATCTATGGCTACACCTTC.

This clone was seen a handful of times. V and J are TRBV28 and TRBJ2-6; D could derive from TRBD1 or TRBD2 (5 bases each). Germline lookup yields CDR1 MDHEN and CDR2 SYDVKM. Trimming stripped 5 bases from V and 0 bases from J, with 11 bases between. The CDR3 has 16 amino acids. The CDR3 sequence is CASSPGTFSGANVLTF. The CDR3 DNA reads TGTGCCAGCAGTCCTGGGACCTTCTCTGGGGCCAACGTCCTGACTTTC.

The chain uses TRBV11-2 and TRBJ2-5, with D unclear. CDR3 size: 13 residues. Germline V CDR1 and CDR2: SGHAT, FQNNGV. Trimming pared 5 bases from V and 1 base from J, leaving 8 bases between. DNA of the CDR3: TGTGCCAGCAGCCCCGATCCCCAAGAGACCCAGTACTTC. The encoded protein is CASSPDPQETQYF.

The V and J genes are TRBV5-1 and TRBJ2-1; 9 bases are a match to TRBD1. Germline trimming cut 2 bases from V and 5 bases from J; bases unmatched to any gene: 5. The CDR3 contains 15 residues. CDR1 is SGHRS, CDR2 YFSETQ, per germline. The CDR3 bases are TGCGCCAGCAGCTTCCAGGGACAGGGCAACAATGAGCAGTTCTTC. Protein sequence: CASSFQGQGNNEQFF.

V gene TRBV5-1 combines with J gene TRBJ1-1; weak D call: TRBD1 (5 bases). The CDR3 is 14 residues long. With 5 bases removed from V and 2 bases from J, the gap between germline ends came to 13 bases. The germline V gene has CDR1 SGHRS and CDR2 YFSETQ. CDR3 sequence reads: CASSSLGHNTEAFF. For the CDR3, the DNA is TGCGCCAGCAGTTCCCTGGGGCACAACACTGAAGCTTTCTTT.

The chain is built from TRBV30 and TRBJ2-7; TRBD1 or TRBD2 may be the D gene (5 bases each). The CDR3 consists of 13 residues. V was clipped by 5 bases and J by 4 bases, with 15 bases between them. The germline gives CDR1 GTSNPN, CDR2 SVGIG (reference sequence). The CDR3 is CAWGGPGGYEQYF. For the CDR3, the DNA is TGTGCCTGGGGGGGTCCAGGTGGTTACGAGCAGTACTTC. The whole variable domain, filled in from reference TRBV30 and TRBJ2-7, reads SQTIHQWPATLVQPVGSPLSLECTVEGTSNPNLYWYRQAAGRGLQLLFYSVGIGQISSEVPQNLSASRPQDRQFILSSKKLLLSDSGFYLCAWGGPGGYEQYFGPGTRLTVT.

This clone was seen just once. The rearrangement uses TRBV19 and TRBJ1-5, with D perhaps matching TRBD1 (5 bases). The CDR3 spans 16 residues. Per germline, CDR1 LNHDA and CDR2 SQIVND (reference sequence). The ends were cut back, 1 base at V and 5 bases at J, with 15 bases in the middle. The CDR3 spells CASSIGLGTGDQPQHF. The CDR3 coding sequence is TGTGCCAGTAGTATAGGTCTTGGGACGGGAGATCAGCCCCAGCATTTT. Complete variable domain (other parts from reference TRBV19 and TRBJ1-5): DGGITQSPKYLFRKEGQNVTLSCEQNLNHDAMYWYRQDPGQGLRLIYYSQIVNDFQKGDIAEGYSVSREKKESFPLTVTSAQKNPTAFYLCASSIGLGTGDQPQHFGDGTRLSIL.

This chain uses TRBV4-2 with TRBJ1-1; TRBD1 matches 8 bases. The V gene's germline CDR1 is LGHNA and CDR2 YNFKEQ. This CDR3 is built from 15 residues. Losses at the gene ends were 6 bases for V and 1 base for J; bases not matched to a gene: 7. CDR3 coding DNA: TGTGCCAGCAGTCTTTCCGGGACAGGGAACACTGAAGCTTTCTTT. Its translation: CASSLSGTGNTEAFF.

The rearrangement joins TRBV19 to TRBJ1-3, with a tentative D call TRBD1 (5 bases). The germline gives CDR1 LNHDA, CDR2 SQIVND (reference sequence). Trimming left V 9 bases short and J 0 bases short, with 9 bases between. The CDR3 is 13 amino acids. CDR3 residues: CASSGSSGNTIYF. Written as DNA, the CDR3 is TGTGCCAGCTCAGGGAGCTCTGGAAACACCATATATTTT. The full variable domain, its missing parts supplied by reference TRBV19 and TRBJ1-3, is DGGITQSPKYLFRKEGQNVTLSCEQNLNHDAMYWYRQDPGQGLRLIYYSQIVNDFQKGDIAEGYSVSREKKESFPLTVTSAQKNPTAFYLCASSGSSGNTIYFGEGSWLTVV.

This sequence joins TRBV7-2 and TRBJ2-3; TRBD2 might be the D (5 bases). Germline V gives CDR1 SGHTA, CDR2 FQGNSA. Trimming took 5 bases from V and 0 from J, leaving 12 bases between them. The CDR3 has 15 residues. CDR3 amino acids: CASSPIATSTDTQYF. DNA of the CDR3: TGTGCCAGCAGCCCCATAGCGACTAGCACAGATACGCAGTATTTT.

The J gene is TRBJ2-1, the V gene TRBV2; TRBD2 matches at 14 bases. The CDR3 is 13 residues long. The germline CDR1 and CDR2 sequences are SNHLY and FYNNEI. The junction had 3 bases not matched to a gene; V was cut back by 8 bases and J by 9 bases. In DNA form, the CDR3 reads TGTGCCAGCTCCGGACTAGCGGGGGGTGAGCAGTTCTTC. This codes for CASSGLAGGEQFF.

CDR3 sequence (DNA): TGTGCCAGTATGACAGGGAGGGGCACAGATACGCAGTATTTT. Residues: CASMTGRGTDTQYF. The chain has TRBV19 and TRBJ2-3; D is perhaps TRBD1 or TRBD2 (7 bases each). Per the germline V gene, CDR1 is LNHDA and CDR2 is SQIVND (reference sequence). Trimming cost V 7 bases and J 1 base, with 12 bases left between them. CDR3 length: 14 amino acids.

This rearrangement joins TRBV19 to TRBJ2-7, with D possibly matching TRBD2 (5 bases). The germline gives CDR1 LNHDA, CDR2 SQIVND (reference sequence). V was trimmed by 7 bases and J by 2 bases, leaving 12 bases between them. The CDR3 has 13 amino acids. CDR3 amino acids: CASIEDGTYEQYF. DNA for the CDR3: TGTGCCAGTATCGAGGACGGGACCTACGAGCAGTACTTC.

V and J are TRBV28 and TRBJ1-2; D gene uncertain. Trimming took 7 bases from V and 4 from J, leaving 10 bases between them. Germline V gene data show CDR1 as MDHEN and CDR2 as SYDVKM. The CDR3 consists of 12 residues. The CDR3 DNA sequence: TGTGCCAGCATTCGGCCGGGCTATGGCTACACCTTC. Residues: CASIRPGYGYTF.

The V and J genes are TRBV5-1 and TRBJ2-3, with D unresolved. Germline loops: CDR1 SGHRS, CDR2 YFSETQ. The CDR3 sequence is 15 residues long. Trimming left V 0 bases short and J 2 bases short, with 10 bases between. CDR3 sequence (DNA): TGCGCCAGCAGCTTGGTCACGCTCAACACAGATACGCAGTATTTT. Translating gives CASSLVTLNTDTQYF.

This chain connects TRBV6-5 to TRBJ1-4; the D gene is possibly TRBD1 (6 bases). CDR3 length: 15 residues. V was pared by 7 bases and J by 4 bases, with 16 bases between. Germline values: CDR1 MNHEY, CDR2 SVGAGI. The CDR3 here is CASMDGGRDNEKLFF. The DNA for the CDR3 is TGTGCCAGCATGGACGGGGGCAGGGATAATGAAAAACTGTTTTTT.

The chain employs TRBV10-3 and TRBJ2-3; D ambiguous. The CDR3 length is 11 residues. Trimming removed 3 bases from V and 4 bases from J, with 2 bases in between. Looked up from germline, CDR1 is ENHRY and CDR2 is SYGVKD. CDR3 sequence reads: CAISDPDTQYF. CDR3 coding DNA: TGTGCCATCAGTGACCCAGATACGCAGTATTTT.

This chain links TRBV19 with TRBJ1-2; 10 bases fit TRBD1. The CDR3 totals 12 residues. V trimming: 11 bases; J trimming: 6 bases; junction bases outside the gene matches: 6. Germline CDR1 LNHDA, CDR2 SQIVND (reference sequence). CDR3 residues: CALRDRGNGYTF. The CDR3 nucleotides read TGTGCCCTCCGGGACAGGGGTAATGGCTACACCTTC.

The chain couples TRBV6-6 to TRBJ1-1; possibly TRBD1 for D (5 bases). CDR1 is MNHNY and CDR2 is SVGAGI in the germline V gene (reference sequence). Trimming removed 6 bases at V and 5 bases at J, with 13 bases between. The CDR3 has 13 amino acids. The CDR3 region is CASSPEGRTEAFF. The DNA of the CDR3 is TGTGCCAGCAGCCCCGAGGGGAGGACTGAAGCTTTCTTT.

The chain carries TRBV15 and TRBJ2-2; D unclear. In germline, CDR1 is LNHNV, CDR2 YYDKDF (reference sequence). The CDR3 totals 11 residues. Trimming took off 5 bases at V and 8 bases at J, with 6 bases between the two ends. The CDR3 sequence is CATSRSGELFF. In DNA form, the CDR3 reads TGTGCCACCAGCCGGAGTGGGGAGCTGTTTTTT.

The gene calls are TRBV11-2 and TRBJ2-2; 12 nucleotides align to TRBD2. V gave up 5 bases and J gave up 7 bases; unmatched junction bases: 11. Germline CDR1 and CDR2: SGHAT and FQNNGV. The CDR3 spans 17 residues. The CDR3 here is CASSTLAGGLMDGELFF. DNA for the CDR3: TGTGCCAGCAGCACCCTAGCGGGGGGGCTAATGGACGGGGAGCTGTTTTTT.

The chain joins TRBV6-1 to TRBJ1-2, with D possibly being TRBD1 (6 bases). Trimming stripped 3 bases from V and 8 bases from J, with 22 bases between. There are 16 residues in the CDR3. The V gene's germline CDR1 is MNHNS and CDR2 SASEGT. The CDR3 here is CASSDPIQQGSRGYTF. The CDR3 nucleotides are TGTGCCAGCAGTGACCCCATACAACAGGGTTCAAGGGGCTACACCTTC.

CDR3 in DNA: TGTGCCAGCAGCTTAGCGGCGGGACAGATGTACGAGCAGTACTTC. It translates to CASSLAAGQMYEQYF. The J gene is TRBJ2-7, the V gene TRBV7-2; D perhaps matches TRBD1 (7 bases). Trimming cost V 0 bases and J 4 bases, with 13 bases left between them. In germline, CDR1 is SGHTA, CDR2 FQGNSA. There are 15 residues in the CDR3.

The rearrangement joins TRBV30 to TRBJ2-3; 9 bases line up with TRBD1. The V gene's germline CDR1 is GTSNPN and CDR2 SVGIG (reference sequence). This CDR3 is built from 15 residues. Trimming took 4 bases from V and 3 from J; bases not matched to a gene: 8. In DNA, the CDR3 is TGTGCCTGGAACATCCCCGGGACAGGGACAGATACGCAGTATTTT. It is translated as CAWNIPGTGTDTQYF.

This chain uses TRBV5-6 with TRBJ1-3; 7 bases agree with TRBD1. J gave up 0 bases and V 3 bases, and 12 bases lay outside the gene matches. Germline values: CDR1 SGHDT, CDR2 YYEEEE. The CDR3 consists of 18 residues. CDR3 protein: CASSSIPDRAVSGNTIYF. The CDR3 DNA reads as TGTGCCAGCAGCTCTATACCAGACAGGGCCGTCTCTGGAAACACCATATATTTT.

CDR3 protein: CASSSRSNSPLHF. The CDR3 bases are TGTGCCAGCAGCTCACGATCCAATTCACCCCTCCACTTT. This rearrangement joins TRBV5-8 to TRBJ1-6, with D uncertain. The CDR3 consists of 13 residues. CDR1 is SGHTS, CDR2 YDEGEE, per germline. Deletions cut 3 bases from V and 7 bases from J, with 8 bases between.

This clone has only one observation. J is TRBJ2-2 and V is TRBV5-6; TRBD1 is a possible D gene (6 bases). Trimming took off 2 bases at V and 5 bases at J, with 7 bases between the two ends. The CDR3 is made up of 13 amino acids. Germline lookup yields CDR1 SGHDT and CDR2 YYEEEE. Written as DNA, the CDR3 is TGTGCCAGCAGCTTAGGGGGAACCGGGGAGCTGTTTTTT. Amino acid sequence: CASSLGGTGELFF.

The rearrangement links TRBV6-6 to TRBJ2-1, with D uncertain. Germline V gene lookup returns CDR1 MNHNY and CDR2 SVGAGI (reference sequence). V dropped 4 bases and J dropped 2 bases, with 12 bases sitting between them. The CDR3 extends over 15 amino acids. The CDR3, as DNA: TGTGCCAGCAGTTTGGGGATTTCCCCCTACAATGAGCAGTTCTTC. Protein product: CASSLGISPYNEQFF.

The V and J genes are TRBV7-2 and TRBJ1-2; D possibly corresponds to TRBD1 (5 bases). The CDR3 is 13 amino acids. The V and J ends lost 2 bases and 3 bases respectively, with 7 bases between them. Per the germline V gene, CDR1 is SGHTA and CDR2 is FQGNSA. The CDR3 sequence is CASSLSGDYGYTF. The CDR3 bases are TGTGCCAGCAGCTTATCGGGGGACTATGGCTACACCTTC.